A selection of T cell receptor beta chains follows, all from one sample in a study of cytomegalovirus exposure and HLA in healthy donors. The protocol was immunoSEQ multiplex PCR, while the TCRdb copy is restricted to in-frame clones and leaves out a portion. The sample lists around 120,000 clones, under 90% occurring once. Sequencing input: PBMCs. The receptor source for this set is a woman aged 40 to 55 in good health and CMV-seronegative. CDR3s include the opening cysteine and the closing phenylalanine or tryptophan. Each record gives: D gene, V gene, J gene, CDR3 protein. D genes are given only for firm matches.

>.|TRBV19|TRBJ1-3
CASSLNRETGNTIYF
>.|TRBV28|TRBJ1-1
CASQWSEGEAFF
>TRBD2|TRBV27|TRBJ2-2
CASHGLAAGTGELFF
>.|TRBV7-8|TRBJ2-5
CASSLRSQETQYF
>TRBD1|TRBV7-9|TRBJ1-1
CASSFARDRGQTEAFF
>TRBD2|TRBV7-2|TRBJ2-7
CASSLAAGKTYEQYF
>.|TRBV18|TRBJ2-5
CASSPPSKGRETQYF
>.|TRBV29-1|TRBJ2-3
CSVERGLADTQYF
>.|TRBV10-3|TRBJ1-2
CAISGREDGYTF
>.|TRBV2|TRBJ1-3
CASSEAGGAGNTIYF
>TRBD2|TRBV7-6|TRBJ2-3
CASSLIPGGSTDTQYF
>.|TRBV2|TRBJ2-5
CASSLTAPPGETQYF
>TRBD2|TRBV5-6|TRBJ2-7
CASSNGLAGEQEYF
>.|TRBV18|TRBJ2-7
CASSPVVSEQYF
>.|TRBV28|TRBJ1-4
CASSFRGDEKLFF
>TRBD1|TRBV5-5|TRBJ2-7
CASSIRDRGFHEQYF
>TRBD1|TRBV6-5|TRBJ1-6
CASSFKTGGLNSPLHF
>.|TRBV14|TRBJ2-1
CASSSVFYNEQFF
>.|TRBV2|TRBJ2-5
CASSEPGTIGTQYF
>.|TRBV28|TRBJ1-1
CASSLAGALNTEAFF
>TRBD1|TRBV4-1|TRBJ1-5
CASSQDQGAVDNQPQHF
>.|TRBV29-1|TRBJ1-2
CSVADNYGYTF
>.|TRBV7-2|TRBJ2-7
CASSLSGGTYEQYF
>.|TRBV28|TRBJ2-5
CAIGDPGGRETQYF
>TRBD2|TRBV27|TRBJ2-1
CASSPPLRGGNEQFF
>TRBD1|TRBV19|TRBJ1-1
CASTPGQYTEAFF
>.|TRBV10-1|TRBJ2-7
CASSESWHEQYF